This T cell receptor beta chain was documented in a study of shared clonotypes between healthy human individuals (dated by TCRdb to the early 2020s). The study in broad terms: The cohort comprised two women and a few men aged 18 to 49 years. For each donor, CD4 naive and CD4 memory were each given three plates, CD8 naive was given two plates, and CD8 memory was given one plate. To estimate repertoire size and how much clonotype sharing occurs between individuals, the study deeply sequenced the blood TCR repertoires of 5 or 6 healthy adults. Different laboratories and diverse techniques were used to prepare libraries and sequence TCR repertoires, to increase sequencing depth and limit assay-specific biases. Each donor's leukapheresis produced roughly between roughly 0.85 and 9.5 billion PBMCs.

To note about this clone: Its target antigen remains unknown. No quality values exist for individual bases; no much larger clone is one base distant.

Study-wide findings and limitations: Naive subsets generally had larger estimated clonotype richness than memory subsets. Compared with non-shared clonotypes, the clonotypes found in all four sorted-subset donors had higher generation probabilities. Incomplete sequencing was indicated by rarefaction of sorted-subset datasets, despite the large sequencing depth. Based on pairwise subsampling, the degree of clonotype sharing among donors was expected to be affected by sequencing depth. About 5% of naive CD4, more than 3% of naive CD8, roughly 2.4% of memory CD4, and about 0.4% of memory CD8 clonotypes were shared across several donors. Only blood was sampled, and tissue TCR repertoires likely differ from those in blood. Because the study included a small number of donors, the genetic and exposure-history diversity represented was limited.

Healthy HIV-negative adults with no recently reported acute infections or vaccinations were included as donors. All donors were Caucasian adults living in Nashville, Tennessee, USA. CD4+ T cells were enriched by magnetic negative selection; naive cells were then positively selected on CD45RA, and the negative fraction formed the memory subset. Blood was collected by leukapheresis, and PBMCs were isolated by Ficoll-Histopaque density gradient centrifugation and then cryopreserved in liquid nitrogen vapor phase. Purity and quantity of every magnetically sorted T cell population were checked by analytical flow cytometry. Genomic DNA was isolated from every sorted fraction and measured by UV absorbance on a Nanodrop 2000c. Using the deep immunoSEQ assay, multiplex PCR amplified TCR CDR3 regions from genomic DNA. For each cell subset, the extracted genomic DNA was distributed evenly across all wells of several immunoSEQ 96-well plates, and each plate served as one replicate. For sorted subsets, roughly 200 ng of genomic DNA, equivalent to around 31,000 T cell genomes, went into each replicate PCR. Purified libraries were quantified with a Qubit 3.0 fluorometer, sized on a Bioanalyzer 2100, and re-quantified with the KAPA Library Quantification kit. A separate single-read 150-cycle Illumina NextSeq 550 flow cell was used to sequence each immunoSEQ 96-well plate. As for how the authors treated the data: The immunoSEQ output contained only junctional sequences without quality scores, so filtering could not match that applied to full-length reads. To assign V/J genes and CDR3, sequences were annotated using PyIR, a Python wrapper for IgBLAST v1.9, with IMGT germline references. Reads were removed for weak V/J assignments (E-value above 1e-6), missing CDR3, stop codons, out-of-frame junctions, or ambiguous translated residues. V3J clonotypes were defined as sequences sharing an identical inferred V gene, J gene, and CDR3 amino acid sequence. Percentage overlap between repertoires was calculated by dividing the number of shared unique clonotypes by the size of the smaller repertoire. Richness of each repertoire was evaluated using RTK rarefaction, the Chao1 estimator, and Recon v2.1 estimates of unobserved clonotypes. Generation probabilities for all TCRbeta clonotypes obtained by the gDNA method from four donors were computed using OLGA. TCRdb stores this immuneACCESS table with in-frame sequences only. Part of the clones is absent; in the studies checked, under half of the shortfall reflects unresolved V genes, and no reason is known for the rest. For V, J and clone size, that table is used; D and trimming come from the DNA. This sample has approximately 1.5 million clones in its table, and 97% to 99% of those were observed once. The top ten constitute 0.36% of the sample.

V and J are trimmed by 5 bases and 1 base, and the gene matches miss 2 bases of the junction. In the germline V gene, CDR1 corresponds to SGHVS and CDR2 to FQNEAQ. Reading from cysteine to phenylalanine, the CDR3 counts 14 amino acids. This entry keeps only the CDR3 DNA: 42 bases, framed from base 1. The sequence was obtained from a man aged 25-40 years in good health. The rearranged segments are TRBV7-8 and TRBJ2-1, with 7 junctional bases fitting TRBD1. What was sequenced was naive CD4+ T cells sorted from blood. The cell subset or site label corresponds to: CD45RA+ positively selected. The CDR3 protein: CASSQDRSYNEQFF. The DNA sequence follows: TGTGCCAGCAGCCAGGACAGGTCCTACAATGAGCAGTTCTTC.